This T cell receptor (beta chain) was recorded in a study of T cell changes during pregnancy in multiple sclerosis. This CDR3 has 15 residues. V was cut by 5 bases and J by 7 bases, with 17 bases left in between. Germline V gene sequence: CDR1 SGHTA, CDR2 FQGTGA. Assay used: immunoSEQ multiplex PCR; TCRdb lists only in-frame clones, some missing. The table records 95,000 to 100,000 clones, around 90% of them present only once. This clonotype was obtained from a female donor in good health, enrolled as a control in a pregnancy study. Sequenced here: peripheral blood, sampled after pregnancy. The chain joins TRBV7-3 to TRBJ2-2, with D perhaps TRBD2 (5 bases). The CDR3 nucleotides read TGTGCCAGCAGCCTAATCCTAGCTCCGGGCGGGGAGCTGTTTTTT. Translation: CASSLILAPGGELFF. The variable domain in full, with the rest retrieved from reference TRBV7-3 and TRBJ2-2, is GAGVSQTPSNKVTEKGKYVELRCDPISGHTALYWYRQSLGQGPEFLIYFQGTGAADDSGLPNDRFFAVRPEGSVSTLKIQRTERGDSAVYLCASSLILAPGGELFFGEGSRLTVL.